This TCR beta chain derives from a study of T cell clones after liver transplantation. Study context: Apart from three HCV-positive recipients, transplants were for non-autoimmune, non-viral reasons. Study-level results: The donor-reactive repertoire was only partly measurable in a couple of subjects, lacking donor cells. Conclusions were preliminary, with small, heterogeneous patient groups.

CDR1 and CDR2 from the germline V gene are LNHDA and SQIVND (reference sequence). The CDR3 has 16 residues. Trimming cost V 7 bases and J 6 bases; bases outside gene matches: 14. Some clones are missing from TCRdb's copy, which holds only in-frame ones; the method was immunoSEQ multiplex PCR. Of around 110,000 clones in the sample, 90% were seen once. Sorting of unstimulated PBMCs yielded separate CD3+CD4+ and CD3+CD8+ fractions. As for this clone: Its target is not known.

The starting material was CD4+ T cells from blood, obtained 12 months after liver transplant. This chain connects TRBV19 to TRBJ2-2; 7 bases map to TRBD1. The receptor's source is a human patient who received a liver transplant. Some T cells may be transferred from the graft donor. The CDR3 bases are TGTGCCAGTACCCCGGGACAGTATAACACTCCCGGGGAGCTGTTTTTT. Encoded protein: CASTPGQYNTPGELFF.